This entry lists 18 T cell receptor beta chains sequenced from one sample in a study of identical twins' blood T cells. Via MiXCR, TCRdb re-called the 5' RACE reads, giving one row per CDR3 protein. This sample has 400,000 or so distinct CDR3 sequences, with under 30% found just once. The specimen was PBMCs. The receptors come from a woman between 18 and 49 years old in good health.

CDR3 in amino acids: CASSPWSRATKSAEAFF. CDR3 nucleotides: TGTGCCAGCTCACCATGGTCCAGGGCTACAAAAAGCGCTGAAGCTTTCTTT. The chain recombines TRBV18 with TRBJ1-1, with a weak D call TRBD1 (5 bases). This CDR3 region has 17 residues. Germline CDR1 KGHSH, CDR2 LQKENI. Trimming stripped 2 bases from V and 6 bases from J, with 22 bases between. The whole variable domain, remainder taken from reference TRBV18 and TRBJ1-1, is NAGVMQNPRHLVRRRGQEARLRCSPMKGHSHVYWYRQLPEEGLKFMVYLQKENIIDESGMPKERFSAEFPKEGPSILRIQQVVRGDSAAYFCASSPWSRATKSAEAFFGQGTRLTVV.

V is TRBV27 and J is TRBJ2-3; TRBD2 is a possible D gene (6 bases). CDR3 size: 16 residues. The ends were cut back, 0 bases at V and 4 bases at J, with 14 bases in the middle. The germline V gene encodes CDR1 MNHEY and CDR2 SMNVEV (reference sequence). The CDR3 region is CASSLSIGSRADTQYF. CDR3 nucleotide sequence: TGTGCCAGCAGTTTATCGATCGGGAGTAGGGCAGATACGCAGTATTTT.

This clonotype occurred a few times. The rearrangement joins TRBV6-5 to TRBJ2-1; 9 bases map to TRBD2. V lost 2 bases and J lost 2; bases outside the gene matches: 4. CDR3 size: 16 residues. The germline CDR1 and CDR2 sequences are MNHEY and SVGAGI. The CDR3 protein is CASSYRGGGAYNEQFF. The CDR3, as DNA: TGTGCCAGCAGTTACCGTGGCGGGGGGGCCTACAATGAGCAGTTCTTC.

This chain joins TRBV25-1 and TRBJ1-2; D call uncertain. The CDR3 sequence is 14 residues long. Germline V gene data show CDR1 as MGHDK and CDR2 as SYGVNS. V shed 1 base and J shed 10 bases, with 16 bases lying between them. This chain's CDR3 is CASSESHKRDVYTF. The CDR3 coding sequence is TGTGCCAGCAGTGAATCCCACAAGCGTGATGTCTACACCTTC.

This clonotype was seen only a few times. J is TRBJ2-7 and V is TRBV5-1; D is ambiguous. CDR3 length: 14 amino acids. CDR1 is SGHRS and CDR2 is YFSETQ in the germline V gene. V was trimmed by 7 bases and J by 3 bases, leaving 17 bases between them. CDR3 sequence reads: CASAPVPHIYEQYF. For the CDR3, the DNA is TGCGCCAGCGCCCCCGTCCCTCACATCTACGAGCAGTACTTC.

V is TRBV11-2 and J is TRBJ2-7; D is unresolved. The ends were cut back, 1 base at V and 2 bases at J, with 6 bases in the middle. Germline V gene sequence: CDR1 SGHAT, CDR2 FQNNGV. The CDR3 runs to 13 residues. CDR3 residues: CASSLGITYEQYF. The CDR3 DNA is TGTGCCAGCAGCTTAGGGATCACCTACGAGCAGTACTTC.

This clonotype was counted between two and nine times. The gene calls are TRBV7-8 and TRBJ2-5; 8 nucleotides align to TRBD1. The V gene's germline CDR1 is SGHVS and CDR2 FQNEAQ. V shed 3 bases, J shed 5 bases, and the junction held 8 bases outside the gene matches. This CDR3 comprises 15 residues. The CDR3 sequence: CASSFGQGVMETQYF. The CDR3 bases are TGTGCCAGCAGCTTTGGACAGGGAGTAATGGAGACCCAGTACTTC.

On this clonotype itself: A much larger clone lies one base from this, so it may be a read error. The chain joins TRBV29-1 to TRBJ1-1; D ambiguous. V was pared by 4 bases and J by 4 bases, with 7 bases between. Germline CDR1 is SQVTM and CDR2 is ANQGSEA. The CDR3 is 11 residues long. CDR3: CSVAWVTEAFF. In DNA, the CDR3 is TGCAGCGTTGCATGGGTCACTGAAGCTTTCTTT.

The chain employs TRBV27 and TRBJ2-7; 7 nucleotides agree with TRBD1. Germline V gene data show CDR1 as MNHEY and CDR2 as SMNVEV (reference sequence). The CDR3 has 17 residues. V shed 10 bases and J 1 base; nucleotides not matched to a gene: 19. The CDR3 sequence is CANRDTSTGILSYEQYF. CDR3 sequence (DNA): TGTGCCAACAGGGACACTTCGACAGGGATCTTATCCTACGAGCAGTACTTC.

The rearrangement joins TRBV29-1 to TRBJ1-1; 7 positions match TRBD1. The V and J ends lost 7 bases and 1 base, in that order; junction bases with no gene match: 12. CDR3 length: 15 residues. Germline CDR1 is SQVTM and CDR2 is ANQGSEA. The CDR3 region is CSAYRDPGGNTEAFF. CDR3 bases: TGCAGCGCTTACCGGGACCCAGGGGGGAACACTGAAGCTTTCTTT.

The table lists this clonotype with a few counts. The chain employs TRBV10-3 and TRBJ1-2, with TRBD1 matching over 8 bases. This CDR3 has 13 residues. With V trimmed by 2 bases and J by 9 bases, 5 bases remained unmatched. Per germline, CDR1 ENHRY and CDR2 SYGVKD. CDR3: CAISESQGASYTF. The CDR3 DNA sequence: TGTGCCATCAGTGAGAGCCAGGGGGCGAGCTACACCTTC.

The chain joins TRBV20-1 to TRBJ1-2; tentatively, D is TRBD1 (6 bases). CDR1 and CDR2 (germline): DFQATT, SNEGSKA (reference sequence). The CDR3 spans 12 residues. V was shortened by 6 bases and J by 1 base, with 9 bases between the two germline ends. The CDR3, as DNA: TGCAGTGCAAGGGGGAGTAACTATGGCTACACCTTC. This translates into CSARGSNYGYTF.

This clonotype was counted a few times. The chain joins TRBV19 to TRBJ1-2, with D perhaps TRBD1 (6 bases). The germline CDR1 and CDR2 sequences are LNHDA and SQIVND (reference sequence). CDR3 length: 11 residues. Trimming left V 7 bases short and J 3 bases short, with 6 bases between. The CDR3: CASNRDYGYTF. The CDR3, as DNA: TGTGCCAGTAACAGGGACTATGGCTACACCTTC.

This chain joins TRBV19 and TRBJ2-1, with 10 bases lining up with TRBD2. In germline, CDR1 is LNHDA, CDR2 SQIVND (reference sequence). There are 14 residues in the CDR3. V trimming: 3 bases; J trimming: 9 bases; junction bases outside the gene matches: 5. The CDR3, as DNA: TGTGCCAGTAGTATGTCTAGCGGGAGTGGTGAGCAGTTCTTC. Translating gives CASSMSSGSGEQFF.

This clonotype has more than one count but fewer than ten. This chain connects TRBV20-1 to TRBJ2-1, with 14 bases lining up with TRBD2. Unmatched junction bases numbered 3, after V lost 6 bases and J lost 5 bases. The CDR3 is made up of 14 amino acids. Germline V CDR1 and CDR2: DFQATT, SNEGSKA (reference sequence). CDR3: CSAPGLAGDNEQFF. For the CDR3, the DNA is TGCAGTGCCCCGGGACTAGCGGGGGACAATGAGCAGTTCTTC.

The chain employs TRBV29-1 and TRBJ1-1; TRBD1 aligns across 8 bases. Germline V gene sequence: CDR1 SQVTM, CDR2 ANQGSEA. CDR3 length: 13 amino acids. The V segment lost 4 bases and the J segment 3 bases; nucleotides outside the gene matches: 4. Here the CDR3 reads CSVAQGQDTEAFF. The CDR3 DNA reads TGCAGCGTTGCGCAGGGACAGGACACTGAAGCTTTCTTT.

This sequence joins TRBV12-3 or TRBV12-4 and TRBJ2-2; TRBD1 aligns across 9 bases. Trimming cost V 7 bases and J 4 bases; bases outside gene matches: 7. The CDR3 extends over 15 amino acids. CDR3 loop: CASIKTGGTTGELFF. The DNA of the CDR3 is TGTGCCAGCATTAAGACAGGGGGAACCACCGGGGAGCTGTTTTTT.

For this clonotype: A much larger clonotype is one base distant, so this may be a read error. CDR3 sequence: CANSFSGSSGELFF. CDR3 sequence (DNA): TGTGCCAACAGTTTCAGCGGGAGCTCCGGGGAGCTGTTTTTT. This chain joins TRBV28 and TRBJ2-2; 8 bases are a match to TRBD2. The CDR3 loop spans 14 amino acids. Germline V gene lookup returns CDR1 MDHEN and CDR2 SYDVKM.